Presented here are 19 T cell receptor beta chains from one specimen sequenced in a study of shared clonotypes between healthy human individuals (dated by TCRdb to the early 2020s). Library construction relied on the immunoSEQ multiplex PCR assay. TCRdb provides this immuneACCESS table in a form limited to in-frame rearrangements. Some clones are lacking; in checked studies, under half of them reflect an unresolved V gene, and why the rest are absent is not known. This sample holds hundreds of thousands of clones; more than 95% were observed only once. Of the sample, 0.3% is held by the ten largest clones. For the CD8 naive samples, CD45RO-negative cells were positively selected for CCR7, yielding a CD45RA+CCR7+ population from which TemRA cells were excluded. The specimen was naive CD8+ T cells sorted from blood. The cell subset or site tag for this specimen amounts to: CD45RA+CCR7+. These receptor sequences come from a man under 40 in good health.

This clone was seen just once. The CDR3 coding sequence is TGTGCCTGGGGGGGTACGGGGAACTACGAGCAGTACTTC. Translated: CAWGGTGNYEQYF. The chain joins TRBV30 to TRBJ2-7, with D perhaps being TRBD1 or TRBD2 (5 bases each). Germline V CDR1 and CDR2: GTSNPN, SVGIG (reference sequence). The CDR3 is 13 residues long. The V gene lost 5 bases and the J gene lost 3 bases, with 14 bases spanning the gap.

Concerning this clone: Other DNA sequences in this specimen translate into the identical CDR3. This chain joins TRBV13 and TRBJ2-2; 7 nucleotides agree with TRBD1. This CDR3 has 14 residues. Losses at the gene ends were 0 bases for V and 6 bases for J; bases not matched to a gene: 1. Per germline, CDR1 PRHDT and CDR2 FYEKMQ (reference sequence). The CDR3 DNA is TGTGCCAGCAGCTTAGGGCAGGGGGCCGGGGAGCTGTTTTTT. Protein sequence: CASSLGQGAGELFF.

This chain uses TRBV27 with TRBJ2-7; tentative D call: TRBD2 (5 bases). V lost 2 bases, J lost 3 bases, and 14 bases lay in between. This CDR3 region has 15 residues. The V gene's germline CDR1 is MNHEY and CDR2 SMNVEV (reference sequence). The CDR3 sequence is CASSLGAGEHYEQYF. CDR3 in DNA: TGTGCCAGCAGTTTAGGCGCCGGGGAACACTACGAGCAGTACTTC.

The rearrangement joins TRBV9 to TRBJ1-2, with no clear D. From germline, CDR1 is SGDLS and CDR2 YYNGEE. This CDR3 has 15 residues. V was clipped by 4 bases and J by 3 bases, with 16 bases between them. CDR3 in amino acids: CASSPSGAPDYGYTF. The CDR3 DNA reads TGTGCCAGCAGCCCTTCGGGCGCGCCGGACTATGGCTACACCTTC. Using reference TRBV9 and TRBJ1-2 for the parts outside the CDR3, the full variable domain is DSGVTQTPKHLITATGQRVTLRCSPRSGDLSVYWYQQSLDQGLQFLIQYYNGEERAKGNILERFSAQQFPDLHSELNLSSLELGDSALYFCASSPSGAPDYGYTFGSGTRLTVV.

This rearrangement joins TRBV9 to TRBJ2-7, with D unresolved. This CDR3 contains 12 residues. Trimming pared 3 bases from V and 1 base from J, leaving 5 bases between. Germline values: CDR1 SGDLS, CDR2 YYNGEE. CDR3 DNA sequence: TGTGCCAGCAGCGACACATCCTACGAGCAGTACTTC. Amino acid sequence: CASSDTSYEQYF. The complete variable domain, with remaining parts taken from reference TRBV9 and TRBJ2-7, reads DSGVTQTPKHLITATGQRVTLRCSPRSGDLSVYWYQQSLDQGLQFLIQYYNGEERAKGNILERFSAQQFPDLHSELNLSSLELGDSALYFCASSDTSYEQYFGPGTRLTVT.

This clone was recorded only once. In DNA form, the CDR3 reads TGTGCCAGCAGCCCGAGCTTCGACTTGGGTTTTAATGAGCAGTTCTTC. Protein product: CASSPSFDLGFNEQFF. The chain recombines TRBV7-2 with TRBJ2-1; D gene ambiguous. V lost 5 bases, J lost 7 bases, and 21 bases lay in between. This CDR3 comprises 16 residues. Germline V gene lookup returns CDR1 SGHTA and CDR2 FQGNSA.

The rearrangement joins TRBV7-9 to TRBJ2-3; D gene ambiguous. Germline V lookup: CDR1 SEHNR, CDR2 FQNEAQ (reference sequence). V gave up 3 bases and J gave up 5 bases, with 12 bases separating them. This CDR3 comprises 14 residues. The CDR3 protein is CASSLEGWGDTQYF. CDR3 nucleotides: TGTGCCAGCAGCTTGGAAGGATGGGGAGATACGCAGTATTTT. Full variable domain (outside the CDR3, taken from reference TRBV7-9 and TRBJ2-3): DTGVSQNPRHKITKRGQNVTFRCDPISEHNRLYWYRQTLGQGPEFLTYFQNEAQLEKSRLLSDRFSAERPKGSFSTLEIQRTEQGDSAMYLCASSLEGWGDTQYFGPGTRLTVL.

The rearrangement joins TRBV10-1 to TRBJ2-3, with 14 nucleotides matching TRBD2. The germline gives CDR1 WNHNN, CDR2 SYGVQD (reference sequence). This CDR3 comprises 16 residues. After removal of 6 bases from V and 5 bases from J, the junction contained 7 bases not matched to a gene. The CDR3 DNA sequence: TGCGCCAGCAGAGCTGGGACTAGCGGGAGTAGAGATACGCAGTATTTT. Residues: CASRAGTSGSRDTQYF.

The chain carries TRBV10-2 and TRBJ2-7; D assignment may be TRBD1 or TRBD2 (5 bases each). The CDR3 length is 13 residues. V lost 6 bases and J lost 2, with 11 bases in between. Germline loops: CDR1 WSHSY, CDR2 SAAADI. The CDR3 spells CASRKEGPYEQYF. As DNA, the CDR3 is TGCGCCAGCAGGAAAGAGGGGCCCTACGAGCAGTACTTC.

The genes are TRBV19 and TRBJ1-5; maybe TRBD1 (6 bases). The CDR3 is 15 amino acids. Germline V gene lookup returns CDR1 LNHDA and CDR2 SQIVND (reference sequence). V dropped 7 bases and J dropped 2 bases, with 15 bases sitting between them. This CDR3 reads CASILYPGGNQPQHF. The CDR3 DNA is TGTGCCAGTATCCTTTACCCAGGGGGCAATCAGCCCCAGCATTTT.

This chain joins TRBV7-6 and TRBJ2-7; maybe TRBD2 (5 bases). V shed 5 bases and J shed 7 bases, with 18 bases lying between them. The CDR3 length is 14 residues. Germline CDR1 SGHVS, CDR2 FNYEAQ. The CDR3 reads CASSQIRDRAEQYF. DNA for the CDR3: TGTGCCAGCAGCCAAATCCGGGATCGGGCAGAGCAGTACTTC. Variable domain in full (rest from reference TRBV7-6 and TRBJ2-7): GAGVSQSPRYKVTKRGQDVALRCDPISGHVSLYWYRQALGQGPEFLTYFNYEAQQDKSGLPNDRFSAERPEGSISTLTIQRTEQRDSAMYRCASSQIRDRAEQYFGPGTRLTVT.

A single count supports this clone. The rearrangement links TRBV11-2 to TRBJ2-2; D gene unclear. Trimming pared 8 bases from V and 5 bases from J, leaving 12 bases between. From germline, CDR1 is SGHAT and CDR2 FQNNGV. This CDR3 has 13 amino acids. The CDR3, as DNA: TGTGCCAGCCCTAGACCTCTTACCGGGGAGCTGTTTTTT. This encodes CASPRPLTGELFF.

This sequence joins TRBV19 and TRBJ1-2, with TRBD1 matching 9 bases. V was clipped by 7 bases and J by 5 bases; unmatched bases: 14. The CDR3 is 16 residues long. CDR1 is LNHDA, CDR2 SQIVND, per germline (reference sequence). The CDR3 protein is CASIGDRTGVQYGYTF. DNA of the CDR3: TGTGCCAGTATTGGAGACCGGACAGGGGTTCAGTATGGCTACACCTTC. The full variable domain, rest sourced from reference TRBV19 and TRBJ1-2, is DGGITQSPKYLFRKEGQNVTLSCEQNLNHDAMYWYRQDPGQGLRLIYYSQIVNDFQKGDIAEGYSVSREKKESFPLTVTSAQKNPTAFYLCASIGDRTGVQYGYTFGSGTRLTVV.

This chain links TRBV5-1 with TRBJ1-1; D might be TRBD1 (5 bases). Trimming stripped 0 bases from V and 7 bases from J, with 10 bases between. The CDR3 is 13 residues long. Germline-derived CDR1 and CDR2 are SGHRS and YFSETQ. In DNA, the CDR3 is TGCGCCAGCAGCTTGGACAGAACAGGTGAAGCTTTCTTT. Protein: CASSLDRTGEAFF.

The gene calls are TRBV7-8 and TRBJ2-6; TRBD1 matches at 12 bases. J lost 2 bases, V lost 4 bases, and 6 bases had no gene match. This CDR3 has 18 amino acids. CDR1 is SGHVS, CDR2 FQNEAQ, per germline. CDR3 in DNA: TGTGCCAGCAGCTACCGGGACAGGGGGCGCCCTGGGGCCAACGTCCTGACTTTC. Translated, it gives CASSYRDRGRPGANVLTF.

The DNA for the CDR3 is TGTGCCAGCAGCCAAGATCTGGGGTCGTTGGACGAGCAGTACTTC. It encodes CASSQDLGSLDEQYF. The chain carries TRBV14 and TRBJ2-7; D gene uncertain. Trimming removed 0 bases at V and 5 bases at J, with 14 bases between. CDR3 size: 15 residues. Germline-derived CDR1 and CDR2 are SGHDN and FVKESK.

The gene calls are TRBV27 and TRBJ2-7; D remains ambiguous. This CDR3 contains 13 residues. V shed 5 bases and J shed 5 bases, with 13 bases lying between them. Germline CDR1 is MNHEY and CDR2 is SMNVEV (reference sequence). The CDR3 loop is CASSRPGTNEQYF. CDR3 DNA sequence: TGTGCCAGCAGTCGGCCGGGCACGAACGAGCAGTACTTC.

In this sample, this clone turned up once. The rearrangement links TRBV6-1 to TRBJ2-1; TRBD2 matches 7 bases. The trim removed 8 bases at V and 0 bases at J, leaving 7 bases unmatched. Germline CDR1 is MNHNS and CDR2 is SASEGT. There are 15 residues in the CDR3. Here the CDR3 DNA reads TGTGCCAGCCGGGCGGTAGCGGGCTCCTACAATGAGCAGTTCTTC. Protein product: CASRAVAGSYNEQFF.

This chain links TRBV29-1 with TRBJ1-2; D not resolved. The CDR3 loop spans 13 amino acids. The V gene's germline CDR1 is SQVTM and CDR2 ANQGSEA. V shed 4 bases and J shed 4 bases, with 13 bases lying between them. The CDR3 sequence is CSVVNQEIYGYTF. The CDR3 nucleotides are TGCAGCGTTGTTAACCAGGAAATCTATGGCTACACCTTC. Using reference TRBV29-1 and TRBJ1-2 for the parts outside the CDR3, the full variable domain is SAVISQKPSRDICQRGTSLTIQCQVDSQVTMMFWYRQQPGQSLTLIATANQGSEATYESGFVIDKFPISRPNLTFSTLTVSNMSPEDSSIYLCSVVNQEIYGYTFGSGTRLTVV.